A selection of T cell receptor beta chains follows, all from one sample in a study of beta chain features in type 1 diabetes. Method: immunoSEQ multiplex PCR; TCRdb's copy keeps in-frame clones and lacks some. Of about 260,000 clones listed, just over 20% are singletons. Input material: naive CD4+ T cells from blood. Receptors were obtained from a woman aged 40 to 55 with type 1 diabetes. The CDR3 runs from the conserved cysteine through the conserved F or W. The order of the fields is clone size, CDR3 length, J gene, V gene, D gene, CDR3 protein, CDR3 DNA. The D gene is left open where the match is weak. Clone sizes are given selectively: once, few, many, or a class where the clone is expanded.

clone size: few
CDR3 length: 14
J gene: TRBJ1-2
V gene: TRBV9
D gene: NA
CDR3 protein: CASRRAGENYGYTF
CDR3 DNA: TGTGCCAGCAGAAGGGCAGGGGAGAACTATGGCTACACCTTC

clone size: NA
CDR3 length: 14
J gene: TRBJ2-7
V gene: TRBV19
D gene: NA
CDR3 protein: CASSLGTSSYEQYF
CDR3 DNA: TGTGCCAGTAGTCTCGGGACTTCTTCCTACGAGCAGTACTTC

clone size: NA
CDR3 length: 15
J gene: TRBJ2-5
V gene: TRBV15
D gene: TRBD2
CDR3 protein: CATSRGGLAAETQYF
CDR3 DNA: TGTGCCACCAGCAGAGGAGGACTAGCGGCAGAGACCCAGTACTTC

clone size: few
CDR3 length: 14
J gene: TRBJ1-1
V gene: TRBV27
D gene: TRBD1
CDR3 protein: CASRMGQGYTEAFF
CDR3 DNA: TGTGCCAGCAGGATGGGACAGGGTTACACTGAAGCTTTCTTT

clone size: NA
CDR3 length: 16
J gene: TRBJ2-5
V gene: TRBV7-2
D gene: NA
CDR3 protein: CASSLVDAGTGGTQYF
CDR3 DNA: TGTGCCAGCAGCTTAGTGGATGCGGGCACTGGCGGGACCCAGTACTTC

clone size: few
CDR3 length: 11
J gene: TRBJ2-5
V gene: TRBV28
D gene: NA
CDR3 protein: CASSRQETQYF
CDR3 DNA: TGTGCCAGCAGTCGCCAAGAGACCCAGTACTTC

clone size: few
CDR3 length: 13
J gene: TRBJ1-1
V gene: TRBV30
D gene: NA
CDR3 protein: CAWSVELNTEAFF
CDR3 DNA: TGTGCCTGGAGTGTTGAACTTAACACTGAAGCTTTCTTT

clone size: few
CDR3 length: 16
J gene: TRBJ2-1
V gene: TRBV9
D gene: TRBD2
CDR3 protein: CASSPRDSGREGEQFF
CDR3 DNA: TGTGCCAGCAGCCCCCGTGATAGCGGGAGGGAGGGTGAGCAGTTCTTC

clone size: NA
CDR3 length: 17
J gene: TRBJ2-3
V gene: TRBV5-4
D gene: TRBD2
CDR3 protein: CASSTRRLADFTDTQYF
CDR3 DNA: TGTGCCAGCAGCACGAGAAGGCTAGCGGATTTCACAGATACGCAGTATTTT

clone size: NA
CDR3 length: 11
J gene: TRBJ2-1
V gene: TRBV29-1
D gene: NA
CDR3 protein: CSVGTWNEQFF
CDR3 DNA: TGCAGCGTCGGGACTTGGAATGAGCAGTTCTTC

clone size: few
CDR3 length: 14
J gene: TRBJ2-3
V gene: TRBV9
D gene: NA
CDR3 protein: CASSVAIATDTQYF
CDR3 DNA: TGTGCCAGCAGCGTAGCTATTGCCACAGATACGCAGTATTTT

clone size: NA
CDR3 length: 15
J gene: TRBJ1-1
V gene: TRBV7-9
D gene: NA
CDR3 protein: CASSLRAPGSTEAFF
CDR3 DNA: TGTGCCAGCAGTTTGAGGGCCCCTGGTAGCACTGAAGCTTTCTTT

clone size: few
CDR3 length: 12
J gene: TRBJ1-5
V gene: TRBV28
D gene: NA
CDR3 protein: CASSSSYQPQHF
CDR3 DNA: TGTGCCAGCAGTTCGTCCTATCAGCCCCAGCATTTT

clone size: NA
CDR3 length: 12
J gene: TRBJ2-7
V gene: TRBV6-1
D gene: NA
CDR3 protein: CASLWVPGQVSF
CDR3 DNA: TGTGCCAGCCTTTGGGTCCCAGGGCAGGTATCCTTC

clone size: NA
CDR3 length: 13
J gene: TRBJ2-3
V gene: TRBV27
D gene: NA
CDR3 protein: CASSKGYTDTQYF
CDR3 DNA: TGTGCCAGCAGTAAGGGGTACACAGATACGCAGTATTTT

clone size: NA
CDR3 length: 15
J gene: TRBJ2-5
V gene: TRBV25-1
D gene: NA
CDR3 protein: CASSDTARDGETQYF
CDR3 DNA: TGTGCCAGCAGTGATACGGCTAGAGACGGGGAGACCCAGTACTTC

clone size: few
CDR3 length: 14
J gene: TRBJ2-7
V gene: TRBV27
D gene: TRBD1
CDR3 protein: CASSYETGGYEQYF
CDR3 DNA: TGTGCCAGCAGTTATGAGACAGGGGGTTACGAGCAGTACTTC

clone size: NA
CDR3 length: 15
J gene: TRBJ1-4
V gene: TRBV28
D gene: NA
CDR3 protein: CASSSSDSFYEKLFF
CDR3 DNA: TGTGCCAGCAGTTCATCGGACAGCTTCTATGAAAAACTGTTTTTT

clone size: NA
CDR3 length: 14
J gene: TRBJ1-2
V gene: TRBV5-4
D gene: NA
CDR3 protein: CATLQGGANYGYTF
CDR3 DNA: TGTGCCACCCTACAAGGGGGAGCTAACTATGGCTACACCTTC

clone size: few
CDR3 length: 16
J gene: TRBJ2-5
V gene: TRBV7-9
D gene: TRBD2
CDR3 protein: CASSSGTSGNQETQYF
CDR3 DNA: TGTGCCAGCAGCTCAGGGACTAGCGGGAACCAAGAGACCCAGTACTTC

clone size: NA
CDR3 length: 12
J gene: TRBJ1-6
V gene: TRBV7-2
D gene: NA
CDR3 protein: CASRLGASPLHF
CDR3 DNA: TGTGCCAGCAGATTGGGGGCTTCACCCCTCCACTTT